The T cell receptor beta chain described here comes from a study of blood T cell repertoires in COVID-19. For the study at large: Nucleic acid was either cDNA or gDNA, and it came from T cells, B-cell-depleted T cells, or PBMCs.

Authors' methods: Researchers report that nucleated cell counts were estimated from reference gene primer amplification. Profiled with immunoSEQ multiplex PCR; TCRdb holds only in-frame clones, not every one. Clone size and the V and J calls come from that table; the DNA yielded D and trimming. The sample consists of fewer than 30,000 clones, under 90% of them appearing once. This receptor was identified in a man aged 65-85 years with active COVID-19. Specimen: peripheral blood.

The CDR3 bases are TGTGCCAGCAGCTTAAGCCCGGGGACTGAAGCTTTCTTT. Protein sequence: CASSLSPGTEAFF. This sequence joins TRBV7-3 and TRBJ1-1; D remains ambiguous. The germline V gene has CDR1 SGHTA and CDR2 FQGTGA. Trimming removed 1 base at V and 5 bases at J, with 8 bases between. The CDR3 length is 13 residues.